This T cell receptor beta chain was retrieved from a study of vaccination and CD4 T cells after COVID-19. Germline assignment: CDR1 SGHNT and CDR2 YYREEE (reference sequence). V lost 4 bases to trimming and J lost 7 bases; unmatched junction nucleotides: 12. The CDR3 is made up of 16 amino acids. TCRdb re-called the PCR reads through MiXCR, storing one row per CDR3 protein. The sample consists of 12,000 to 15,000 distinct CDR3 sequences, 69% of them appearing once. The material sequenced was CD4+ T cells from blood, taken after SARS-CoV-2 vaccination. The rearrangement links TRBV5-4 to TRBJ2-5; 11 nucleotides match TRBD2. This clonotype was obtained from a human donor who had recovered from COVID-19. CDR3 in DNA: TGTGCCAGCAGCCCCGTAGCGGGAGGGGGGGGTCTGACCCAGTACTTC. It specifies CASSPVAGGGGLTQYF.